Each of the 24 T cell receptor beta chains below was sequenced from the same sample in a study of CD8+CD57+ T cells in acquired aplastic anemia. In patients chosen for sequencing, flow cytometry had shown CD8+CD57+ cell expansion. Template material for TCR beta VDJ and CDR3 profiling consisted of genomic DNA. TCRdb re-derived calls from the reads in MiXCR, one entry per CDR3 protein. The sample records 95,000 to 150,000 distinct CDR3 sequences, approximately 40% being singletons. Specimen: sorted CD4+, CD8+, or CD8+CD57+ T cells (not recorded which) from PBMCs. The receptors were gathered from a human donor with aplastic anemia.

This clonotype was counted ten times or more. The chain joins TRBV19 to TRBJ1-2, with D perhaps matching TRBD1 (5 bases). The CDR3 extends over 12 amino acids. Per germline, CDR1 LNHDA and CDR2 SQIVND (reference sequence). Trimming pared 5 bases from V and 5 bases from J, leaving 9 bases between. The CDR3 protein is CASSHRRYGYTF. DNA for the CDR3: TGTGCCAGTAGTCACAGGAGGTATGGCTACACCTTC. Full variable domain (outside the CDR3, taken from reference TRBV19 and TRBJ1-2): DGGITQSPKYLFRKEGQNVTLSCEQNLNHDAMYWYRQDPGQGLRLIYYSQIVNDFQKGDIAEGYSVSREKKESFPLTVTSAQKNPTAFYLCASSHRRYGYTFGSGTRLTVV.

This clonotype was counted between two and nine times. This may be a read error: a much more frequent sequence differs by one nucleotide. The genes are TRBV20-1 and TRBJ2-1; 11 nucleotides align to TRBD2. CDR3 size: 15 residues. CDR1 DFQATT and CDR2 SNEGSKA come from the germline V gene (reference sequence). The CDR3 protein is CSARLAGGAYNKQFF. The CDR3, as DNA: TGCAGTGCTAGACTAGCGGGGGGCGCGTACAATAAGCAGTTCTTC.

This clonotype was seen a handful of times. This chain links TRBV2 with TRBJ2-7; D gene uncertain. V lost 8 bases to trimming and J lost 4 bases, with 18 bases between them. CDR1 is SNHLY and CDR2 is FYNNEI in the germline V gene. This CDR3 is built from 14 residues. The CDR3 is CASVLSASSYEQYF. CDR3 DNA: TGTGCCAGCGTTCTAAGTGCCAGTTCATACGAGCAGTACTTC.

This clonotype was seen many times. This sequence joins TRBV5-1 and TRBJ1-4; possibly TRBD1 for D (6 bases). The CDR3 covers 15 residues. Trimming took off 4 bases at V and 5 bases at J, with 15 bases between the two ends. Per germline, CDR1 SGHRS and CDR2 YFSETQ. CDR3 region: CASSIRDNPNEKLFF. The CDR3 DNA reads TGCGCCAGCAGCATTCGGGACAACCCAAATGAAAAACTGTTTTTT.

This clonotype was observed many times. The gene calls are TRBV19 and TRBJ1-2, with D maybe TRBD1 (5 bases). There are 13 residues in the CDR3. V gave up 5 bases and J gave up 4 bases, with 11 bases separating them. Germline CDR1 is LNHDA and CDR2 is SQIVND (reference sequence). The DNA of the CDR3 is TGTGCCAGTAGTGAGAGACAGAGCTATGGCTACACCTTC. This gives the protein CASSERQSYGYTF.

This clonotype was recorded at least ten times. The V call is TRBV4-2, the J call TRBJ2-1; 9 bases fit TRBD1. Germline CDR1 is LGHNA and CDR2 is YNFKEQ. The CDR3 is 17 amino acids. The V segment lost 0 bases and the J segment 4 bases; nucleotides outside the gene matches: 7. CDR3 protein: CASSQDAGTGSYNEQFF. For the CDR3, the DNA is TGTGCCAGCAGCCAAGATGCGGGGACAGGGAGTTACAATGAGCAGTTCTTC.

There are many counts of this clonotype. The genes are TRBV24-1 and TRBJ1-2; weak D call: TRBD1 (6 bases). V shed 5 bases and J shed 8 bases, with 14 bases lying between them. This CDR3 region has 13 residues. Germline CDR1 reads KGHDR; CDR2 reads SFDVKD. The CDR3 coding sequence is TGTGCCACCAGTGCCACAGGGTGGAGCGGCTACACCTTC. Translated: CATSATGWSGYTF.

This clonotype turned up a few times. A much larger clone differs by one base, so this may be a read error. The rearrangement links TRBV12-3 or TRBV12-4 to TRBJ2-5; 9 nucleotides align to TRBD1. The CDR3 extends over 14 amino acids. CDR3 region: CAGSSGTGWETQYF. CDR3 DNA sequence: TGTGCCGGCAGCTCCGGGACAGGGTGGGAGACCCAGTACTTC.

This clonotype has at least ten counts. V is TRBV29-1 and J is TRBJ2-3, with a possible D match to TRBD1 (6 bases). V lost 3 bases and J lost 3, with 10 bases in between. The CDR3 is made up of 13 amino acids. Germline V lookup: CDR1 SQVTM, CDR2 ANQGSEA. CDR3 amino acids: CSVDRGNTDTQYF. The CDR3 DNA reads as TGCAGCGTTGACAGGGGAAATACAGATACGCAGTATTTT.

This clonotype was seen at least ten times. This chain links TRBV20-1 with TRBJ1-1; D is perhaps TRBD1 (5 bases). Germline V CDR1 and CDR2: DFQATT, SNEGSKA (reference sequence). V lost 6 bases to trimming and J lost 11 bases, with 25 bases between them. The CDR3 is made up of 14 amino acids. CDR3 DNA sequence: TGCAGTGCCAAACCGACTGGGACTTTCCATGGGGCTTTCTTT. Translated: CSAKPTGTFHGAFF.

J is TRBJ2-7 and V is TRBV2; 10 bases are a match to TRBD1. Germline V gene sequence: CDR1 SNHLY, CDR2 FYNNEI. V trimming: 7 bases; J trimming: 3 bases; junction bases outside the gene matches: 12. CDR3 size: 16 residues. DNA of the CDR3: TGTGCCAGCATCTGGGACAGGGGATCGAGTATCTACGAGCAGTACTTC. It translates to CASIWDRGSSIYEQYF.

The DNA for the CDR3 is TGTGCCAGCAGCGCCGACGCGCGGGGACTAGCGGGCCCCAGGGATACGCAGTATTTT. Translation: CASSADARGLAGPRDTQYF. The rearrangement uses TRBV9 and TRBJ2-3; 12 bases map to TRBD2. The CDR3 has 19 amino acids. The junction had 17 bases not matched to a gene; V was cut back by 3 bases and J by 6 bases. Germline V CDR1 and CDR2: SGDLS, YYNGEE.

This clonotype showed up many times. The chain has TRBV13 and TRBJ1-1; tentatively, D is TRBD1 (5 bases). This CDR3 is built from 16 residues. The germline V gene has CDR1 PRHDT and CDR2 FYEKMQ (reference sequence). The ends were cut back, 3 bases at V and 1 base at J, with 15 bases in the middle. CDR3 nucleotides: TGTGCCAGCAGCTTCCTGGGGGGTCTGAGGAACACTGAAGCTTTCTTT. This gives the protein CASSFLGGLRNTEAFF. Variable domain in full (rest from reference TRBV13 and TRBJ1-1): AAGVIQSPRHLIKEKRETATLKCYPIPRHDTVYWYQQGPGQDPQFLISFYEKMQSDKGSIPDRFSAQQFSDYHSELNMSSLELGDSALYFCASSFLGGLRNTEAFFGQGTRLTVV.

This clonotype was counted at least ten times. The J gene is TRBJ2-2, the V gene TRBV20-1; D is perhaps TRBD2 (7 bases). Per germline, CDR1 DFQATT and CDR2 SNEGSKA (reference sequence). Trimming removed 5 bases from V and 4 bases from J, with 17 bases in between. This CDR3 is 15 amino acids long. The CDR3 DNA sequence: TGCAGTGCTCCCGAGGGCGGGGGCATCACCGGGGAGCTGTTTTTT. This codes for CSAPEGGGITGELFF.

The chain uses TRBV19 and TRBJ1-1; 9 positions match TRBD1. Germline lookup yields CDR1 LNHDA and CDR2 SQIVND (reference sequence). J was trimmed by 4 bases and V by 9 bases; bases with no gene match: 6. The CDR3 extends over 13 amino acids. The CDR3 DNA sequence: TGTGCCAGCATGATGACAGGGGGCACTGAAGCTTTCTTT. Amino acids: CASMMTGGTEAFF.

This clonotype was detected many times. This chain joins TRBV7-9 and TRBJ2-5; the match to TRBD1 covers 9 bases. With 2 bases clipped from V and 2 bases from J, the junction kept 6 bases outside the gene matches. From germline, CDR1 is SEHNR and CDR2 FQNEAQ (reference sequence). This CDR3 comprises 16 residues. CDR3 DNA: TGTGCCAGCAGCTTATCTGGACAGGGGAGGCAAGAGACCCAGTACTTC. Protein: CASSLSGQGRQETQYF.

This clonotype was counted many times. The chain links TRBV19 to TRBJ1-2, with TRBD1 identical over 8 bases. V lost 9 bases, J lost 0 bases, and 9 bases stayed unmatched. The CDR3 covers 15 residues. The germline V gene encodes CDR1 LNHDA and CDR2 SQIVND (reference sequence). The CDR3 here is CASRQGYGANYGYTF. The CDR3 DNA reads TGTGCCAGCCGACAGGGGTATGGGGCTAACTATGGCTACACCTTC. Variable domain in full (rest from reference TRBV19 and TRBJ1-2): DGGITQSPKYLFRKEGQNVTLSCEQNLNHDAMYWYRQDPGQGLRLIYYSQIVNDFQKGDIAEGYSVSREKKESFPLTVTSAQKNPTAFYLCASRQGYGANYGYTFGSGTRLTVV.

The chain recombines TRBV10-3 with TRBJ2-7; perhaps TRBD2 as D (7 bases). CDR3 length equals 13 residues. V was cut by 8 bases and J by 6 bases, with 17 bases left in between. CDR1 and CDR2 (germline): ENHRY, SYGVKD. CDR3 bases: TGTGCCATCTCTGTGGGGGGGCGAGGCGAGCAGTACTTC. This sequence encodes CAISVGGRGEQYF.

Details on this clonotype: An end of the junction does not agree with germline; a read error may underlie this. The rearrangement links TRBV19 to TRBJ2-2, with a tentative D call TRBD2 (6 bases). The germline CDR1 and CDR2 sequences are LNHDA and SQIVND (reference sequence). This CDR3 has 13 amino acids. The CDR3 protein is CASSGGDAGGLFF. DNA of the CDR3: TGTGCCAGTAGTGGCGGGGACGCCGGGGGGCTGTTTTTT.

Many counts were recorded for this clonotype. The J gene is TRBJ2-3, the V gene TRBV20-1, with TRBD2 identical over 9 bases. The CDR3 extends over 14 amino acids. Germline values: CDR1 DFQATT, CDR2 SNEGSKA (reference sequence). Germline trimming cut 6 bases from V and 8 bases from J; bases unmatched to any gene: 12. In nucleotides, the CDR3 is TGCAGTGCCTTTAGCGGGGGCTTCGTCGGTACGCAGTATTTT. It encodes CSAFSGGFVGTQYF.

The V gene is TRBV5-6, the J gene TRBJ1-1; unclear D gene. Trimming took off 3 bases at V and 1 base at J, with 7 bases between the two ends. Germline-derived CDR1 and CDR2 are SGHDT and YYEEEE. This CDR3 spans 13 amino acids. As DNA, the CDR3 is TGTGCCAGCAGCTGGCCCACGAACACTGAAGCTTTCTTT. This translates into CASSWPTNTEAFF.

This clonotype appeared many times. The CDR3 region is CASSVQGGTEAFF. The CDR3 nucleotides read TGCGCCAGCAGCGTCCAAGGGGGCACTGAAGCTTTCTTT. The chain couples TRBV5-1 to TRBJ1-1, with D tentatively TRBD1 (6 bases). Germline CDR1 and CDR2: SGHRS and YFSETQ. Deletions cut 4 bases from V and 4 bases from J, with 11 bases between. CDR3 length equals 13 residues.

This clonotype was recorded at least ten times. The gene calls are TRBV29-1 and TRBJ2-3; weak D call: TRBD2 (6 bases). The germline CDR1 and CDR2 sequences are SQVTM and ANQGSEA. The CDR3 extends over 16 amino acids. V lost 4 bases and J lost 0, with 17 bases in between. The CDR3 protein is CSVVPRIAASTDTQYF. The DNA of the CDR3 is TGCAGCGTTGTCCCCCGAATAGCGGCTAGCACAGATACGCAGTATTTT.

This clonotype was detected many times. This chain links TRBV7-6 with TRBJ2-3; 7 nucleotides align to TRBD1. Germline CDR1 and CDR2: SGHVS and FNYEAQ. V lost 5 bases to trimming and J lost 4 bases; unmatched junction nucleotides: 9. The CDR3 contains 15 residues. The CDR3 DNA sequence: TGTGCCAGCAGCCGCCGACAGGGAGTTTCAGATACGCAGTATTTT. As protein: CASSRRQGVSDTQYF.